This T cell receptor (beta chain) originates from a study of cytomegalovirus exposure and HLA in healthy donors. Study observations and caveats: Cytomegalovirus status, reportedly, was diagnosed with high specificity and sensitivity by the classifier. The study put roughly 160 TCR beta chains on its list as cytomegalovirus-associated.

Trimming left V 6 bases short and J 2 bases short, with 11 bases between. CDR1 and CDR2 from the germline V gene are SGHRS and YFSETQ. The CDR3 consists of 13 residues. Assay: immunoSEQ multiplex PCR; the TCRdb copy retains only in-frame clones and omits some. Seen here are 150,000 to 250,000 clones, around 84% observed once, and the top ten hold 13%. Comments on this clone: Antigen unknown.

Sequencing used PBMCs. The chain recombines TRBV5-1 with TRBJ2-5; D call uncertain. This clonotype was obtained from a woman aged 25 to 39 in good health and CMV-seropositive. The CDR3: CASKWAGQETQYF. The CDR3 bases are TGCGCCAGCAAGTGGGCAGGTCAAGAGACCCAGTACTTC. Using reference TRBV5-1 and TRBJ2-5 for the parts outside the CDR3, the full variable domain is KAGVTQTPRYLIKTRGQQVTLSCSPISGHRSVSWYQQTPGQGLQFLFEYFSETQRNKGNFPGRFSGRQFSNSRSEMNVSTLELGDSALYLCASKWAGQETQYFGPGTRLLVL.